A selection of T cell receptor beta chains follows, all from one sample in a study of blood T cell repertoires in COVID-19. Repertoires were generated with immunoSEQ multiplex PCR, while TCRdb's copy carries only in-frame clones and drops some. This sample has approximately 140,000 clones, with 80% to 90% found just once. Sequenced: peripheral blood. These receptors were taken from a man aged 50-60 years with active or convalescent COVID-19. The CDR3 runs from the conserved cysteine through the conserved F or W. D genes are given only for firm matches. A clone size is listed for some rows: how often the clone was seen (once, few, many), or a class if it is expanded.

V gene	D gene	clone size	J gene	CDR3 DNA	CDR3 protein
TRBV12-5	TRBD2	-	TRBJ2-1	TGTGCTAGTGGCCCCCAAGAGGGGAGGGGTTTGGGGAATGAGCAGTTCTTC	CASGPQEGRGLGNEQFF
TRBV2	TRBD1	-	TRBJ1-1	TGTGCCAGCAGTAGCAGGGGGCAAATGAACACTGAAGCTTTCTTT	CASSSRGQMNTEAFF
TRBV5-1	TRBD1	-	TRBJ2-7	TGCGCCAGCAGCTTGTCGTGGGACAGGTCCTACGAGCAGTACTTC	CASSLSWDRSYEQYF
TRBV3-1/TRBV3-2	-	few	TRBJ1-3	TGTGCCAGCAGCCAAGATGGGGGGTTTGGAAACACCATATATTTT	CASSQDGGFGNTIYF
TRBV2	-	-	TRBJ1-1	TGTGCCAGCAGTATTACAGTAAACACTGAAGCTTTCTTT	CASSITVNTEAFF
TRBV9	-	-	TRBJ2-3	TGTGCCAGCAGCGTAGGTGGCTCGAGCCGAGGTAGCCCAGATACGCAGTATTTT	CASSVGGSSRGSPDTQYF
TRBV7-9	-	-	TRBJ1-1	TGTGCCAGCAGCTTAGCCCAGGGGATGAACACTGAAGCTTTCTTT	CASSLAQGMNTEAFF
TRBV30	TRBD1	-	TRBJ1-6	TGTGCCTGGAGTGCCGGGACAGGGGCTAATTCACCCCTCCACTTT	CAWSAGTGANSPLHF
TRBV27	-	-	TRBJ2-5	TGTGCCAGCAGACAAGACAGAATAGAGACCCAGTACTTC	CASRQDRIETQYF
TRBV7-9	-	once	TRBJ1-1	TGTGCCACCTTAACGACAGTCAACACTGAAGCTTTCTTT	CATLTTVNTEAFF
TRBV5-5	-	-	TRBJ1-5	TGTGCCAGCAGCTTAACCGGGACACCAATTTCCCAGCCCCAGCATTTT	CASSLTGTPISQPQHF
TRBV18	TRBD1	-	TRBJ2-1	TGTGCCAGCTCACCATCACGTCCCGGGACAGGGTATGGGGTCGGCTCCTACAATGAGCAGTTCTTC	CASSPSRPGTGYGVGSYNEQFF
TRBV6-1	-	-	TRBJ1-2	TGTGCCAGCAGTGAAGGGGGACACGGGTTGGGCTACACCTTC	CASSEGGHGLGYTF
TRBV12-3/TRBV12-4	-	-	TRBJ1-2	TGTGCCAGCGGCAGGACAGAGAACTATGGCTACACCTTC	CASGRTENYGYTF
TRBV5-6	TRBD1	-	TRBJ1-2	TGTGCCAGCAGCCCGACAGGGGGCGCAGGTGGCTACACCTTC	CASSPTGGAGGYTF
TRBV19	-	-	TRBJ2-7	TGTGCCAGTAGTATGAAGGGAGCCAAGACCTACGAGCAGTACTTC	CASSMKGAKTYEQYF
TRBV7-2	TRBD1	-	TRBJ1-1	TGTGCCAGCAGCTCAATACCGGGACAGGGTGACACTGAAGCTTTCTTT	CASSSIPGQGDTEAFF
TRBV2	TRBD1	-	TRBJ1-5	TGTGCCAGCAGGTCGGGACAGGGGACTCAGCCCCAGCATTTT	CASRSGQGTQPQHF
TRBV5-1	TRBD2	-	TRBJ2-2	TGCGCCAGCAGCTTGAGACTAGCGGGAGTAACGGACACCGGGGAGCTGTTTTTT	CASSLRLAGVTDTGELFF
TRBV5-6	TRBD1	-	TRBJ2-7	TGTGCCAGCAGCTATGGGACAGCTGGCTCCTACGAGCAGTACTTC	CASSYGTAGSYEQYF
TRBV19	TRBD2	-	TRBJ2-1	TGTGCCAGTAGTATAGAGCGGGAGGTGGGCAATGAGCAGTTCTTC	CASSIEREVGNEQFF
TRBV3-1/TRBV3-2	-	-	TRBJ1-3	TGTGCCAGCAGCCAAGACCGGAGCTCTGGAAACACCATATATTTT	CASSQDRSSGNTIYF
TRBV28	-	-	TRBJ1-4	TGTGCCAGCAGTATCTTGGGGGGAGGAGTAACTAATGAAAAACTGTTTTTT	CASSILGGGVTNEKLFF
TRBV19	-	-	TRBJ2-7	TGTGCCAGTAGTACCTCCGGGGGCTCCTACGAGCAGTACTTC	CASSTSGGSYEQYF
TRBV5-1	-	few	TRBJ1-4	TGCGCCAGCAGGGCCGGGGACTCAACTAATGAAAAACTGTTTTTT	CASRAGDSTNEKLFF
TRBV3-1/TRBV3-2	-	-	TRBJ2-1	TGTGCCAGCAGCTCCGGACTGGCCCTAAATGAGCAGTTCTTC	CASSSGLALNEQFF
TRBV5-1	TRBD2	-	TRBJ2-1	TGCGCCAGCAGTCACGGGACTCTGGGGGGGATCTACAATGAGCAGTTCTTC	CASSHGTLGGIYNEQFF
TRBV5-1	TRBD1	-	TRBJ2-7	TGCGCCAGCACCCTGGAGGGACAGGGTCCTTTCGAGCAGTACTTC	CASTLEGQGPFEQYF
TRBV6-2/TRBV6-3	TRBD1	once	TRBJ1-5	TGTGCCAGCAGTTACCAGACAGGGGGAGTAGGCAGCAATCAGCCCCAGCATTTT	CASSYQTGGVGSNQPQHF
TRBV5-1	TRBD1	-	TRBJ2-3	TGCGCCAGCAGCGGCCGGGACAGGGCCACAGATACGCAGTATTTT	CASSGRDRATDTQYF
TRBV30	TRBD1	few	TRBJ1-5	TGTGCCTGGAGTGCACAGGGGAGTCAGCCCCAGCATTTT	CAWSAQGSQPQHF
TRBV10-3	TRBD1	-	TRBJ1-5	TGTGCCATCAGTGATACAGGGGTAGGCCAGCCCCAGCATTTT	CAISDTGVGQPQHF
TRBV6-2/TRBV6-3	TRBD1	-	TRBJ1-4	TGTGCCAGCAGTTACCGGGACAGGGTTAGTAATGAAAAACTGTTTTTT	CASSYRDRVSNEKLFF
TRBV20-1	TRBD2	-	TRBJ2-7	TGCAGTGCTCAGGGACTAGACGAGCAGTACTTC	CSAQGLDEQYF
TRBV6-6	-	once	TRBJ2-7	TGTGCCAGCAGTTACTCAGGGCAGGGTAAGCAGCAGTACTTC	CASSYSGQGKQQYF
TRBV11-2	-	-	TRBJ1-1	TGTGCCAGCAGCCCGTGGGAGGCCCTGAACACTGAAGCTTTCTTT	CASSPWEALNTEAFF
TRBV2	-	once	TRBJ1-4	TGTGCCAGCAGTGACTTCCGGAGGGCCACTAATGAAAAACTGTTTTTT	CASSDFRRATNEKLFF
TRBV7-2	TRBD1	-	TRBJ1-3	TGTGCCAGCAGCTTATCGGGACAGGCTCTAGACACCATATATTTT	CASSLSGQALDTIYF
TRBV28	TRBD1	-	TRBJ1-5	TGTGCCAGCAGTGCGACAGGGTCCAGGCAGCCCCAGCATTTT	CASSATGSRQPQHF
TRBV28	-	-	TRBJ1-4	TGTGCCAGCAGGGGGGCTGTGGGAAATGAAAAACTGTTTTTT	CASRGAVGNEKLFF
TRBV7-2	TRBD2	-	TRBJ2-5	TGTGCCAGCAGCCCGCAAGCGGGAGGGCCGGAGACCCAGTACTTC	CASSPQAGGPETQYF
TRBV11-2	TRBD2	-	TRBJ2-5	TGTGCCAGCAGCTTAGGGGCTAGCGGGGGTCTAAAGACCCAGTACTTC	CASSLGASGGLKTQYF
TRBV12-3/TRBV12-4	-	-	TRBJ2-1	TGTGCCAGCACACCAGTCCCCTACAATGAGCAGTTCTTC	CASTPVPYNEQFF
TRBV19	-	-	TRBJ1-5	TGTGCCAGTAGCTCCAGGGAATATCAGCCCCAGCATTTT	CASSSREYQPQHF
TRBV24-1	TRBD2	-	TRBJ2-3	TGTGCCACCAGTGATCTTAGCGGGAGCACAGATACGCAGTATTTT	CATSDLSGSTDTQYF
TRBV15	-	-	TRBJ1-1	TGTGCCACCAGCAGAGAAGTCGGGAACACTGAAGCTTTCTTT	CATSREVGNTEAFF
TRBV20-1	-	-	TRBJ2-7	TGCAGTGGAAACCGAGGCAACGAGCAGTACTTC	CSGNRGNEQYF
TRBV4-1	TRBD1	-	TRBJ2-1	TGCGCCAGCAGCCAAGATGTCTTTAGGACTGACAGGGGTTACAATGAGCAGTTCTTC	CASSQDVFRTDRGYNEQFF
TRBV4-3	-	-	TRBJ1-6	TGCGCCAGCAGCCAAGCTCAGGCCCGTTCACCCCTCCACTTT	CASSQAQARSPLHF
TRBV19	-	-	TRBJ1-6	TGTGCCAGTAGTATAGATCTTGTTAATTCACCCCTCCACTTT	CASSIDLVNSPLHF
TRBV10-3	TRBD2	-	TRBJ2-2	TGTGCCATCAGTGAGTTGTCTAGCGGGAGGAGGGCTGACACCGGGGAGCTGTTTTTT	CAISELSSGRRADTGELFF
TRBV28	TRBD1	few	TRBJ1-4	TGTGCCAGCAGCAGGACAGGCTCGAATGAAAAACTGTTTTTT	CASSRTGSNEKLFF
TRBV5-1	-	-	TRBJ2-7	TGCGCCAGCAGCTTGAGGGGGAAGCAGTACTTC	CASSLRGKQYF
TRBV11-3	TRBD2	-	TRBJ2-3	TGTGCCAGCAGCCACCAACTAGCGGGGGGCTCGCATACGCAGTATTTT	CASSHQLAGGSHTQYF
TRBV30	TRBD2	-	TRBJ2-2	TGTGCCTGGAGTAGGACTAGGGCGGACACCGGGGAGCTGTTTTTT	CAWSRTRADTGELFF
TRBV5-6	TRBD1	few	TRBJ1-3	TGTGCCAGCAGCTCCAGGGGGTTCTCTGGAAACACCATATATTTT	CASSSRGFSGNTIYF
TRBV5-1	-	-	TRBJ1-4	TGCGCCAGCCGAACAGGGAATAGAAATGAAAAACTGTTTTTT	CASRTGNRNEKLFF
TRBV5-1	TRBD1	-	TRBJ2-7	TGCGCCAGCAGCTCAGGACGACAGGGGCTCTCCTACGAGCAGTACTTC	CASSSGRQGLSYEQYF
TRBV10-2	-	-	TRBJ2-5	TGCGCCAGCAGTGACGCAGGGACCCAGTACTTC	CASSDAGTQYF